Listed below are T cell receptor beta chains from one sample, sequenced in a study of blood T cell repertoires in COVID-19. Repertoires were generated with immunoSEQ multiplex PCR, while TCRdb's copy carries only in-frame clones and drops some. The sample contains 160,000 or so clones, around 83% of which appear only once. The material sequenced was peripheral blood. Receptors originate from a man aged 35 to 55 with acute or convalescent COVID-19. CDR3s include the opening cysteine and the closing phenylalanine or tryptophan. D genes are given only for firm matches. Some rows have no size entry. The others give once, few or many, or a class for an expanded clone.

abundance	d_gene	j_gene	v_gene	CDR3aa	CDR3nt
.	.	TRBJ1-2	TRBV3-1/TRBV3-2	CASSHLPRGGRDGYTF	TGTGCCAGCAGCCACCTCCCCCGGGGGGGGCGGGATGGCTACACCTTC
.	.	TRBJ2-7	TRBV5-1	CASSFQGGQYSYEQYF	TGCGCCAGCAGCTTTCAGGGGGGACAATATTCCTACGAGCAGTACTTC
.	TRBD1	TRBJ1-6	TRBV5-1	CASSTQGARDSPLHF	TGCGCCAGCAGCACCCAGGGGGCTAGGGATTCACCCCTCCACTTT
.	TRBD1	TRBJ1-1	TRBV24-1	CATSDTGDTEAFF	TGTGCCACCAGTGATACAGGGGACACTGAAGCTTTCTTT
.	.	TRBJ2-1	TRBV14	CASSQDFSAGFNEQFF	TGTGCCAGCAGCCAAGATTTTTCGGCGGGCTTCAATGAGCAGTTCTTC
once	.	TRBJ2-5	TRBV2	CASSPDRGTRGLETQYF	TGTGCCAGCAGTCCTGACCGGGGCACGCGGGGCTTGGAGACCCAGTACTTC
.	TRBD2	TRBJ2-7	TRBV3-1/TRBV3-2	CASSFSGDAYEQYF	TGTGCCAGCAGCTTTAGCGGGGACGCCTACGAGCAGTACTTC
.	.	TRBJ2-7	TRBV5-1	CASRQKTGEDEQYF	TGCGCCAGCAGACAGAAGACAGGTGAAGACGAGCAGTACTTC
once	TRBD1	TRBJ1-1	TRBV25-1	CASSGPDRGVSTEAFF	TGTGCCAGCAGCGGTCCGGACAGGGGGGTTAGCACTGAAGCTTTCTTT
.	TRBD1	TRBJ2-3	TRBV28	CASSRGQGVSDTQYF	TGTGCCAGCAGCCGGGGACAGGGTGTATCAGATACGCAGTATTTT
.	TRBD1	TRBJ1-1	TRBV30	CAWSGGLDETGGENTEAFF	TGTGCCTGGAGTGGGGGTTTGGACGAGACAGGGGGAGAGAACACTGAAGCTTTCTTT
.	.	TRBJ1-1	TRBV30	CAWSVRQNTEAFF	TGTGCCTGGAGTGTTAGACAGAACACTGAAGCTTTCTTT
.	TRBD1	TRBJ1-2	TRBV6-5	CASSRQGVNYGYTF	TGTGCCAGCAGTCGACAGGGGGTAAACTATGGCTACACCTTC
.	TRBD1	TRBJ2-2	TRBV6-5	CASKQGASTGELFF	TGTGCCAGCAAACAGGGGGCCAGCACCGGGGAGCTGTTTTTT
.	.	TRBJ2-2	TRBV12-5	CASGIQIGELFF	TGTGCTAGTGGGATACAAATAGGGGAGCTGTTTTTT
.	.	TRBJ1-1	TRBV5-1	CASSLDSGTEAFF	TGCGCCAGCAGCTTGGACAGTGGCACTGAAGCTTTCTTT
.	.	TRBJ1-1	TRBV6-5	CASSPAGWGEAFF	TGTGCCAGCAGTCCCGCGGGATGGGGTGAAGCTTTCTTT
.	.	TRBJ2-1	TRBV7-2	CASSQRNEQFF	TGTGCCAGCAGCCAGAGGAATGAGCAGTTCTTC
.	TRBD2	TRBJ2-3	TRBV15	CATSSGGATDTQYF	TGTGCCACCAGCAGCGGGGGGGCCACAGATACGCAGTATTTT
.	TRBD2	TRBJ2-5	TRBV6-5	CASRVAGGYQETQYF	TGTGCCAGCAGAGTAGCGGGGGGGTACCAAGAGACCCAGTACTTC
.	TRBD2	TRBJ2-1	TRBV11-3	CASSSGGSSYNEQFF	TGTGCCAGCAGCTCCGGGGGGAGCTCCTACAATGAGCAGTTCTTC
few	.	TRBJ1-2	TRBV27	CASSFRGASYGYTF	TGTGCCAGCAGTTTTAGGGGCGCATCCTATGGCTACACCTTC
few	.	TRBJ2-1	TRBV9	CASSVGDRNEQFF	TGTGCCAGCAGCGTAGGCGATCGGAATGAGCAGTTCTTC
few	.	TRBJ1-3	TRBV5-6	CASTLTGVNTIYF	TGTGCCAGCACCCTTACGGGGGTCAACACCATATATTTT
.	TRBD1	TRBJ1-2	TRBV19	CASRATGTGNYGYTF	TGTGCCAGTAGGGCCACCGGGACAGGGAACTATGGCTACACCTTC
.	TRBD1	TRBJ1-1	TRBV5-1	CASSRSTGAGSEAFF	TGCGCCAGCAGCCGATCAACAGGGGCGGGCTCTGAAGCTTTCTTT
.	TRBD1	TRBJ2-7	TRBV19	CASSLRGQGPYEQYF	TGTGCCAGTAGTCTGCGGGGACAGGGCCCCTACGAGCAGTACTTC
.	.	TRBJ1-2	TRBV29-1	CSVEDRQSNYGYTF	TGCAGCGTTGAAGATCGACAGAGTAACTATGGCTACACCTTC
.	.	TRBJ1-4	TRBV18	CASSPPSSEKLFF	TGTGCCAGCTCACCACCCAGTTCAGAAAAACTGTTTTTT
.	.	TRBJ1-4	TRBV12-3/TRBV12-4	CASSLQDSGKLFF	TGTGCCAGCAGTTTGCAGGATAGTGGGAAACTGTTTTTT
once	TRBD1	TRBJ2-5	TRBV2	CASSDPDRVGKGTQYF	TGTGCCAGCAGTGATCCGGACAGGGTTGGGAAGGGGACCCAGTACTTC
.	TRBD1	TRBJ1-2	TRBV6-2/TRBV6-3	CASSPTGQGSSYGYTF	TGTGCCAGCAGTCCAACAGGACAGGGGAGTAGCTATGGCTACACCTTC
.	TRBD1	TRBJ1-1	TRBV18	CASSPGQEAEAFF	TGTGCCAGCTCACCGGGACAGGAAGCTGAAGCTTTCTTT
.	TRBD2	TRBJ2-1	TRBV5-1	CASSPPHSGGGEQFF	TGCGCCAGCAGCCCCCCCCACAGCGGGGGGGGAGAGCAGTTCTTC
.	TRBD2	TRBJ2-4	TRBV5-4	CAGTSGGAGAKNIQYF	TGTGCCGGAACTAGCGGGGGGGCCGGGGCCAAAAACATTCAGTACTTC
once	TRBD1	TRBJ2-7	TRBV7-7	CASSSGDRGEQYF	TGTGCTAGCAGCTCCGGGGACAGGGGCGAGCAGTACTTC
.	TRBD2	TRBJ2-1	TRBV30	CAWSVQAGGRNEQFF	TGTGCCTGGAGTGTACAAGCGGGGGGAAGGAATGAGCAGTTCTTC
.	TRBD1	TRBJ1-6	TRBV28	CASSSPGQGNSPLHF	TGTGCCAGCAGTAGCCCGGGACAGGGTAATTCACCCCTCCACTTT
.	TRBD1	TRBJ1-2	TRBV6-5	CASSNTGTGDYGYTF	TGTGCCAGCAGTAATACCGGGACAGGGGACTATGGCTACACCTTC